These 24 T cell receptor beta chains came from one sample sequenced in a study of cytomegalovirus exposure and HLA in healthy donors. Researchers ran the PCR with 60 Vbeta and 13 Jbeta primers. Profiled with immunoSEQ multiplex PCR; TCRdb holds only in-frame clones, not every one. Counted here are 110,000 or so clones, roughly 77% occurring once; the ten biggest clones make up roughly 5%. Material for sequencing was PBMCs. The receptor set was obtained from a man aged 45-65 years in good health and CMV-seropositive.

A few counts support this clone. The chain carries TRBV15 and TRBJ2-1; 11 bases map to TRBD2. Germline V gene lookup returns CDR1 LNHNV and CDR2 YYDKDF (reference sequence). The CDR3 is 16 amino acids. V trimming: 0 bases; J trimming: 12 bases; junction bases outside the gene matches: 10. CDR3 DNA: TGTGCCACCAGCAGAGATCCCACTAGCGGGGGAAGGGGGCAGTTCTTC. This codes for CATSRDPTSGGRGQFF.

The J gene is TRBJ2-7, the V gene TRBV2; D remains ambiguous. CDR1 and CDR2 from the germline V gene are SNHLY and FYNNEI. The V end was cut by 6 bases, the J end by 5 bases, with 8 bases between. CDR3 length equals 11 residues. CDR3 coding DNA: TGTGCCAGCAGACCCGGTCACGAGCAGTACTTC. Its translation: CASRPGHEQYF.

This clone came up a few times. V is TRBV5-1 and J is TRBJ2-7; a possible D gene is TRBD2 (5 bases). CDR1 SGHRS and CDR2 YFSETQ come from the germline V gene. The CDR3 spans 13 residues. V gave up 5 bases and J gave up 2 bases, with 11 bases separating them. Here the CDR3 reads CASSEGLTYEQYF. The CDR3 DNA is TGCGCCAGCAGTGAGGGCTTGACCTACGAGCAGTACTTC.

This clone was seen once. The chain couples TRBV6-1 to TRBJ2-7, with 11 positions matching TRBD1. Germline assignment: CDR1 MNHNS and CDR2 SASEGT. Trimming removed 7 bases from V and 6 bases from J; junction bases left unmatched: 11. This CDR3 spans 15 amino acids. CDR3: CASTLDRGRSGEQYF. The CDR3 DNA sequence: TGTGCCAGCACCCTGGACAGGGGGCGCTCAGGCGAGCAGTACTTC.

This clone has a handful of counts. This likely stems from a read error, as it lies one base from a far larger clone. The chain has TRBV5-4 and TRBJ1-2; D uncertain. Per germline, CDR1 SGHNT and CDR2 YYREEE (reference sequence). V lost 4 bases, J lost 2 bases, and 12 bases lay in between. This CDR3 comprises 14 residues. The CDR3 nucleotides read TGTGCCAGCAGCGTGCGGTTCATGAACTATGGCTACACCTTC. Amino acids: CASSVRFMNYGYTF.

The chain recombines TRBV6-6 with TRBJ2-5, with 11 bases lining up with TRBD1. V lost 7 bases to trimming and J lost 5 bases; unmatched junction nucleotides: 6. This CDR3 has 14 amino acids. Germline assignment: CDR1 MNHNY and CDR2 SVGAGI (reference sequence). The CDR3 sequence: CASTWTGGEETQYF. CDR3 bases: TGTGCCAGCACTTGGACAGGGGGCGAGGAGACCCAGTACTTC.

This clone showed up just a few times. The chain links TRBV4-1 to TRBJ1-2; 8 bases fit TRBD1. Germline trimming cut 3 bases from V and 4 bases from J; bases unmatched to any gene: 13. From germline, CDR1 is MGHRA and CDR2 YSYEKL. This CDR3 has 17 amino acids. The CDR3 coding sequence is TGCGCCAGCAGCCAGTTGGGACAGGAACACCTAGGCTATGGCTACACCTTC. It yields the protein CASSQLGQEHLGYGYTF.

The J gene is TRBJ1-1, the V gene TRBV6-1; D is undetermined. Trimming removed 5 bases at V and 2 bases at J, with 9 bases between. The CDR3 has 13 residues. Germline V lookup: CDR1 MNHNS, CDR2 SASEGT. The CDR3 protein is CASSPTRNTEAFF. The CDR3 region has the DNA TGTGCCAGCAGTCCGACAAGAAACACTGAAGCTTTCTTT.

J is TRBJ2-4 and V is TRBV4-2; D gene unclear. The germline V and J ends were trimmed by 1 base and 2 bases, with 9 bases remaining between them. From germline, CDR1 is LGHNA and CDR2 YNFKEQ. The length of the CDR3 is 15 residues. CDR3 sequence reads: CASSQVADTKNIQYF. DNA of the CDR3: TGTGCCAGCAGCCAAGTCGCAGATACCAAAAACATTCAGTACTTC.

J is TRBJ2-7 and V is TRBV7-2, with 7 bases that match TRBD1. V shed 0 bases and J 7 bases; nucleotides not matched to a gene: 12. Germline V lookup: CDR1 SGHTA, CDR2 FQGNSA. The CDR3 covers 16 residues. The CDR3 reads CASSLASQLQGLEQYF. CDR3 DNA sequence: TGTGCCAGCAGCTTAGCGTCACAACTACAGGGGCTGGAGCAGTACTTC.

CDR3 nucleotides: TGTGCCAGCAGCGATAGGACGGAGGTAGTCGTCTATGGCTACACCTTC. Its protein product is CASSDRTEVVVYGYTF. This chain joins TRBV5-4 and TRBJ1-2; no firm D call. V lost 4 bases to trimming and J lost 4 bases, with 20 bases between them. The CDR3 is made up of 16 amino acids. In germline, CDR1 is SGHNT, CDR2 YYREEE (reference sequence).

The chain recombines TRBV6-5 with TRBJ1-1; D perhaps matches TRBD1 (5 bases). The CDR3 covers 13 residues. V was shortened by 6 bases and J by 5 bases, with 13 bases between the two germline ends. Germline CDR1 and CDR2: MNHEY and SVGAGI. The CDR3 nucleotides are TGTGCCAGCAGATCTCAGGGAGGTACTGAAGCTTTCTTT. This codes for CASRSQGGTEAFF.

The gene calls are TRBV10-1 and TRBJ2-5; maybe TRBD2 (5 bases). The V and J ends lost 4 bases and 5 bases respectively, with 11 bases between them. Per germline, CDR1 WNHNN and CDR2 SYGVQD (reference sequence). The CDR3 has 13 residues. Here the CDR3 reads CASSANSGETQYF. CDR3 bases: TGCGCCAGCAGTGCCAACTCGGGGGAGACCCAGTACTTC.

This chain links TRBV19 with TRBJ2-4, with 7 nucleotides matching TRBD1. V trimming: 3 bases; J trimming: 6 bases; junction bases outside the gene matches: 5. The CDR3 runs to 14 residues. Per the germline V gene, CDR1 is LNHDA and CDR2 is SQIVND (reference sequence). CDR3: CASSMSGTANIQYF. Written as DNA, the CDR3 is TGTGCCAGTAGTATGTCCGGGACAGCAAACATTCAGTACTTC.

This clone was detected a few times. Other DNA sequences from this sample encode an identical CDR3 as well. The CDR3 region has the DNA TGTGCCAGCAGCCCGGGACAGGGTAATCAGCCCCAGCATTTT. It codes for CASSPGQGNQPQHF. The chain recombines TRBV28 with TRBJ1-5; 9 bases are a match to TRBD1. The CDR3 contains 14 residues. Germline CDR1 and CDR2: MDHEN and SYDVKM. The J segment lost 4 bases and the V segment lost 6 bases, leaving 4 bases of the junction unmatched.

The chain joins TRBV5-1 to TRBJ1-5; D perhaps matches TRBD1 (5 bases). Trimming stripped 4 bases from V and 2 bases from J, with 10 bases between. The CDR3 covers 14 residues. In germline, CDR1 is SGHRS, CDR2 YFSETQ. The CDR3 reads CASSLQGGNQPQHF. The DNA for the CDR3 is TGCGCCAGCAGCCTCCAAGGGGGCAATCAGCCCCAGCATTTT.

This chain links TRBV5-1 with TRBJ1-1, with 7 bases that match TRBD1. V gave up 4 bases and J gave up 0 bases; unmatched junction bases: 6. The V gene's germline CDR1 is SGHRS and CDR2 YFSETQ. The length of the CDR3 is 15 residues. DNA for the CDR3: TGCGCCAGCAGCCCACCCGACAGGGTGAACACTGAAGCTTTCTTT. It encodes CASSPPDRVNTEAFF.

With regard to this clone: The junction departs from germline at one end; a sequencing error may be responsible. This chain connects TRBV6-1 to TRBJ2-7; 8 bases are shared with TRBD2. CDR3 length: 15 residues. The germline V gene has CDR1 MNHNS and CDR2 SASEGT. CDR3 amino acids: CASSEPGGAPVRLHF. CDR3 nucleotides: TGTGCCAGCAGTGAACCGGGAGGGGCCCCGGTACGACTCCACTTC.

This clone was seen only a few times. Here the CDR3 DNA reads TGTGCCAGCAGCTCGGACAGGGGGCCTTACGAGCAGTACTTC. This codes for CASSSDRGPYEQYF. The V call is TRBV11-2, the J call TRBJ2-7; 11 bases align to TRBD1. CDR1 is SGHAT, CDR2 FQNNGV, per germline. The length of the CDR3 is 14 residues. Trimming at V came to 4 bases and at J to 4 bases, leaving 3 bases not matched to a gene.

V and J are TRBV6-1 and TRBJ1-1, with 8 bases aligning to TRBD1. After removal of 4 bases from V and 10 bases from J, the junction contained 5 bases not matched to a gene. This CDR3 contains 12 residues. Germline V gene data show CDR1 as MNHNS and CDR2 as SASEGT. The CDR3 spells CASSGQGTGAFF. CDR3 nucleotides: TGTGCCAGCAGTGGACAGGGGACCGGAGCTTTCTTT.

This clone has only a few counts. The gene calls are TRBV4-1 and TRBJ2-1, with TRBD1 identical over 7 bases. The CDR3 runs to 17 residues. Trimming cost V 9 bases and J 7 bases; bases outside gene matches: 21. The germline CDR1 and CDR2 sequences are MGHRA and YSYEKL. The CDR3 reads CASAPSTGLLTKNEQFF. In DNA, the CDR3 is TGCGCCAGTGCCCCTTCGACAGGGCTTTTAACTAAGAATGAGCAGTTCTTC.

The chain joins TRBV28 to TRBJ1-1; D is undetermined. Germline lookup yields CDR1 MDHEN and CDR2 SYDVKM. Trimming shortened V by 7 bases and J by 1 base, and 13 bases separated the two germline ends. This CDR3 spans 14 amino acids. The CDR3 sequence: CASTLEGRNTEAFF. CDR3 nucleotide sequence: TGTGCCAGCACCCTCGAGGGAAGGAACACTGAAGCTTTCTTT.

This chain links TRBV5-1 with TRBJ2-3; 10 nucleotides match TRBD1. The CDR3 extends over 16 amino acids. Trimming removed 0 bases from V and 4 bases from J; junction bases left unmatched: 5. Germline V gene sequence: CDR1 SGHRS, CDR2 YFSETQ. The CDR3 bases are TGCGCCAGCAGCTTGGGGACAGGGGGGATCGCAGATACGCAGTATTTT. Its protein is CASSLGTGGIADTQYF. Supplemented by reference TRBV5-1 and TRBJ2-3, the full variable domain reads KAGVTQTPRYLIKTRGQQVTLSCSPISGHRSVSWYQQTPGQGLQFLFEYFSETQRNKGNFPGRFSGRQFSNSRSEMNVSTLELGDSALYLCASSLGTGGIADTQYFGPGTRLTVL.

The V and J genes are TRBV27 and TRBJ2-7; possible D gene TRBD2, 7 bases. Germline CDR1 MNHEY, CDR2 SMNVEV (reference sequence). This CDR3 is 15 amino acids long. V was cut by 10 bases and J by 2 bases, with 21 bases left in between. Here the CDR3 reads CATTYRGGGPYEQYF. CDR3 in DNA: TGTGCCACCACCTATCGTGGGGGGGGGCCCTACGAGCAGTACTTC.